This T cell receptor beta chain was profiled in a study of T cell responses to AZD1222 COVID-19 vaccine. The method was immunoSEQ multiplex PCR; TCRdb's version includes in-frame clones alone and lacks a portion of them. Among 80,000 to 100,000 clones listed, approximately 90% were seen once. V was shortened by 0 bases and J by 1 base, with 6 bases between the two germline ends. Germline V gives CDR1 LGHNA, CDR2 YSLEER. The CDR3 is made up of 14 amino acids. A word on this clone: Antigen specificity is unknown.

The study's findings and limits: There were mostly white British donors and more females than males, and clonal diversity was possibly underestimated.

This receptor was obtained from an adult in good health. The specimen comprised peripheral blood, sampled on day 0 of AZD1222 vaccination. The J gene is TRBJ1-1, the V gene TRBV4-3; D gene ambiguous. In DNA form, the CDR3 reads TGCGCCAGCAGCCAAGATTACAGGAACACTGAAGCTTTCTTT. This translates into CASSQDYRNTEAFF.